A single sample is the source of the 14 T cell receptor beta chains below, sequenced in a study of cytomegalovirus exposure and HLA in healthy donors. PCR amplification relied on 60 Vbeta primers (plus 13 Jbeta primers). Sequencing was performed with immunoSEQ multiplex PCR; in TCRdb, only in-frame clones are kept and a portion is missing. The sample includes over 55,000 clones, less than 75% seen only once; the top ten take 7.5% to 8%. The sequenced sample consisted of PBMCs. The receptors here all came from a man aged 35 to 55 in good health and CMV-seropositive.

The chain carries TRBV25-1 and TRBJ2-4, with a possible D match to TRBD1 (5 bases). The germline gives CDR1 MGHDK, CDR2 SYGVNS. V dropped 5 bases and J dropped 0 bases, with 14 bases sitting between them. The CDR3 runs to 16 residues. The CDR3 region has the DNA TGTGCCAGCAGTACCCCGGGCAGGGCAGCCAAAAACATTCAGTACTTC. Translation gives CASSTPGRAAKNIQYF.

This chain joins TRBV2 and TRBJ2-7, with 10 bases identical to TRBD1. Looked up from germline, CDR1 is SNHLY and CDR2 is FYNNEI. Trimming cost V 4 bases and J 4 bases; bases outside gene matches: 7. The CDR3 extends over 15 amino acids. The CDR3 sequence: CASSVSGTGAYEQYF. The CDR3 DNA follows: TGTGCCAGCAGTGTTTCAGGGACAGGGGCTTACGAGCAGTACTTC.

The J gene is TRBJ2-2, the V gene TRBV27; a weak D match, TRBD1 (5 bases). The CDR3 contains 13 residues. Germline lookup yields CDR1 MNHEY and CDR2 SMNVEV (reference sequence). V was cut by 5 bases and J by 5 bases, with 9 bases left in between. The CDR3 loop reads CASSLSGTGELFF. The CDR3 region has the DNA TGTGCCAGCAGTCTGTCAGGGACCGGGGAGCTGTTTTTT.

The CDR3 DNA follows: TGTGCCAGCAGCTTAGTAGAGGCGGGCGAGCAGTACTTC. Residues: CASSLVEAGEQYF. The rearrangement joins TRBV7-9 to TRBJ2-7, with a possible D match to TRBD2 (5 bases). Trimming stripped 1 base from V and 6 bases from J, with 10 bases between. Per the germline V gene, CDR1 is SEHNR and CDR2 is FQNEAQ (reference sequence). This CDR3 region has 13 residues.

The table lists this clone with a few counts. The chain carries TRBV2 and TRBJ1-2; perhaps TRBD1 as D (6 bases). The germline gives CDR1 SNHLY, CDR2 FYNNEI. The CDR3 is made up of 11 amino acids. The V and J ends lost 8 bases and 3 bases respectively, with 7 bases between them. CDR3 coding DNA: TGTGCCAGCGGGGGCGACTATGGCTACACCTTC. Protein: CASGGDYGYTF.

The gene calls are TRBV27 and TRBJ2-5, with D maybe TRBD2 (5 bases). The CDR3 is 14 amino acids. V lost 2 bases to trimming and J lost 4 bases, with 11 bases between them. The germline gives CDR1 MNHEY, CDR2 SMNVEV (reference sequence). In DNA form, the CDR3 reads TGTGCCAGCAGTTTAGCGGGCATGAGAGAGACCCAGTACTTC. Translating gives CASSLAGMRETQYF.

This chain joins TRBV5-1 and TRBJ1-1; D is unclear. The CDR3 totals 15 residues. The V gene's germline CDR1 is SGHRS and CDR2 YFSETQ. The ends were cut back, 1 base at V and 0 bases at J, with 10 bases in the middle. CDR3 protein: CASSLLTRMNTEAFF. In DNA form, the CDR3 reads TGCGCCAGCAGCTTGCTTACACGCATGAACACTGAAGCTTTCTTT.

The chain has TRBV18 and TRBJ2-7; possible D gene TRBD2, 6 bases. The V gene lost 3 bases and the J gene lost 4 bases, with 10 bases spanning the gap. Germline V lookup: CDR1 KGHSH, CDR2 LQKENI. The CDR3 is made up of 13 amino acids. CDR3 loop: CASSPGGPYEQYF. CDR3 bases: TGTGCCAGCTCACCGGGAGGTCCATACGAGCAGTACTTC.

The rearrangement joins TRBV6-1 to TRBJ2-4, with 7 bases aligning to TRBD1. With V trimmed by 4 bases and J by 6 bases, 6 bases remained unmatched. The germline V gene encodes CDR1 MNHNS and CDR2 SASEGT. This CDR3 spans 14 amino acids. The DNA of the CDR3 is TGTGCCAGCAGTGTCACAGGGGTGGGAAACATTCAGTACTTC. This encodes CASSVTGVGNIQYF.

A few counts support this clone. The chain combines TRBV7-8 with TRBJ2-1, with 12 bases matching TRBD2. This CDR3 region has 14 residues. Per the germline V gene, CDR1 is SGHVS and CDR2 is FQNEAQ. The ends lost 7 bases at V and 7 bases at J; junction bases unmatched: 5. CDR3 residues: CASTPGTSGNEQFF. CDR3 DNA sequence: TGTGCCAGCACCCCCGGGACTAGCGGGAATGAGCAGTTCTTC.

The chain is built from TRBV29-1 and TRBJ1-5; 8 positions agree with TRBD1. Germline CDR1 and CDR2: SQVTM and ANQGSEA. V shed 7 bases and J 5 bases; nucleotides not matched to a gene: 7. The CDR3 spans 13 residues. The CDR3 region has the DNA TGCAGCGCCGCGGGACAGGCAGATCAGCCCCAGCATTTT. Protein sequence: CSAAGQADQPQHF.

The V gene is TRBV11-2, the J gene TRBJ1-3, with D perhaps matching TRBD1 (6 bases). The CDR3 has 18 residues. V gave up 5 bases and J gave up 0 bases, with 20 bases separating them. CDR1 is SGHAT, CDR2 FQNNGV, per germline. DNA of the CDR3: TGTGCCAGCAGCCATGCGGCAGGGGTCCCAAGCTCTGGAAACACCATATATTTT. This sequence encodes CASSHAAGVPSSGNTIYF.

The CDR3: CASSGEGSSYNEQFF. DNA for the CDR3: TGTGCCAGCAGCGGGGAGGGGAGCTCCTACAATGAGCAGTTCTTC. The chain combines TRBV7-2 with TRBJ2-1; 7 bases line up with TRBD2. Germline V CDR1 and CDR2: SGHTA, FQGNSA. Trimming at V came to 5 bases and at J to 0 bases, leaving 4 bases not matched to a gene. This CDR3 is 15 amino acids long.

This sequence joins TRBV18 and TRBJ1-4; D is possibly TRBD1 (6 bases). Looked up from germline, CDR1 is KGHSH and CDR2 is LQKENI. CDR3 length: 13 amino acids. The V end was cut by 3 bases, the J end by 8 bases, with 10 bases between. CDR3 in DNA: TGTGCCAGCTCACCGAGGGGGGGAGAAAAACTGTTTTTT. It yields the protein CASSPRGGEKLFF.